Listed below are T cell receptor beta chains from one sample, sequenced in a study of CD8+ T cells in alopecia areata. The assay was immunoSEQ multiplex PCR, and TCRdb's table has in-frame clones only and misses some. This table holds 190,000 or so clones, 50% to 60% found once. The specimen was CD4+ T cells sorted from blood, collected at week 4, from a patient treated with tofacitinib. These receptors originate from a human donor with alopecia areata. Each CDR3 is given with its conserved first and last residue. A D gene is named only where the DNA matches it firmly. Not all rows give a size; the values are once, few, many and, for expanded clones, a class.

J gene	D gene	V gene	clone size	CDR3 protein	CDR3 DNA
TRBJ2-7	-	TRBV10-3	-	CAISDPTAGRSYEQYF	TGTGCCATCAGTGATCCCACGGCAGGGAGGTCCTACGAGCAGTACTTC
TRBJ1-2	-	TRBV30	-	CAWADRPGYGYTF	TGTGCCTGGGCCGACCGCCCGGGCTATGGCTACACCTTC
TRBJ2-1	-	TRBV29-1	-	CSVTHNNEQFF	TGCAGCGTCACTCACAACAATGAGCAGTTCTTC
TRBJ1-1	TRBD1	TRBV4-2	-	CASSHPGQGEPFF	TGTGCCAGCAGCCACCCTGGACAGGGGGAACCTTTCTTT
TRBJ2-3	TRBD1	TRBV9	-	CASSPETGVGDTQYF	TGTGCCAGCAGCCCTGAGACAGGGGTAGGGGATACGCAGTATTTT
TRBJ2-1	-	TRBV7-9	-	CASSTEGRNEQFF	TGTGCCAGCAGTACCGAGGGGAGGAATGAGCAGTTCTTC
TRBJ1-1	-	TRBV11-2	-	CASSSRDKDTEAFF	TGTGCCAGCAGCTCCCGGGACAAAGACACTGAAGCTTTCTTT
TRBJ2-7	-	TRBV10-3	-	CAISPRVGSSYEQYF	TGTGCCATCAGCCCGCGGGTAGGGAGCTCCTACGAGCAGTACTTC
TRBJ1-5	-	TRBV7-9	-	CASSLSGSNEPQHF	TGTGCCAGCAGTTTATCAGGGTCAAACGAGCCCCAGCATTTT
TRBJ2-7	-	TRBV15	-	CATSRSPRGGEQYF	TGTGCCACCAGCAGATCACCCCGGGGCGGGGAGCAGTACTTC
TRBJ1-5	TRBD1	TRBV15	once	CATSRLRTGSLNQPQHF	TGTGCCACCAGCAGACTGCGGACAGGGAGTCTCAATCAGCCCCAGCATTTT
TRBJ1-1	-	TRBV29-1	-	CSVGGVTPKEAFF	TGCAGCGTTGGGGGTGTTACCCCGAAGGAAGCTTTCTTT
TRBJ2-3	TRBD2	TRBV2	few	CASARLAASHTQYF	TGTGCCAGCGCGAGACTAGCCGCGTCCCATACGCAGTATTTT
TRBJ1-4	-	TRBV29-1	-	CSVEAVGVRKLFF	TGCAGCGTTGAGGCAGTAGGCGTCCGGAAACTGTTTTTT
TRBJ2-3	-	TRBV27	-	CASSLPIDPLGSLGTDTQYF	TGTGCCAGCAGTTTACCCATAGACCCTTTAGGGAGCCTGGGCACAGATACGCAGTATTTT
TRBJ2-5	-	TRBV30	few	CAWSVRETQYF	TGTGCCTGGAGTGTACGAGAGACCCAGTACTTC
TRBJ1-1	-	TRBV6-5	many	CASGRSGDTEAFF	TGTGCCAGCGGACGCTCGGGTGACACTGAAGCTTTCTTT
TRBJ2-1	TRBD1	TRBV5-6	-	CASSTGTGGKFF	TGTGCCAGCAGCACGGGGACAGGGGGTAAGTTCTTC
TRBJ2-5	-	TRBV29-1	-	CSVEQGGAETQYF	TGCAGCGTTGAACAGGGAGGAGCAGAGACCCAGTACTTC
TRBJ1-6	TRBD1	TRBV30	-	CACHRGYNSPLHF	TGTGCCTGCCACAGGGGGTATAATTCACCCCTCCACTTT